The clone carrying this TCR beta chain is judged medium-sized. Its antigen remains unidentified. The sample originates from a study of metastatic and nonmetastatic thyroid tumors. Looking at the study overall: Malignant thyroid and benign thyroid patients provided blood and tumor or nodule tissue whose repertoires were compared.

Germline CDR1 reads KGHDR; CDR2 reads SFDVKD. V was shortened by 3 bases and J by 4 bases, with 16 bases between the two germline ends. This CDR3 has 16 amino acids. Study results and limitations: Relative to benign nodules, malignant thyroid tumors were reportedly characterized by significantly elevated TCR beta diversity in blood and tumor.

Nobody among the patients had been given any treatment before thyroid surgery. In the authors' workflow: A papillary thyroid cancer distant-metastasis classifier was built from CDR3 differences across clinicopathological groups. TCRdb reprocessed the PCR reads using MiXCR. The V and J calls were not made by the authors but by TCRdb's processing. The sample lists about 24,000 clones, roughly a fifth occurring once. Sequenced: blood. V is TRBV24-1 and J is TRBJ2-3; tentatively, D is TRBD2 (5 bases). The TCR originated in a male donor with papillary thyroid cancer or a benign thyroid nodule (not recorded which). Some clones in this sample may be carry-over from other donors' samples. This CDR3 reads CATSDPGIRDPDTQYF. CDR3 nucleotide sequence: TGTGCCACCAGTGATCCGGGGATACGAGACCCAGATACGCAGTATTTT.